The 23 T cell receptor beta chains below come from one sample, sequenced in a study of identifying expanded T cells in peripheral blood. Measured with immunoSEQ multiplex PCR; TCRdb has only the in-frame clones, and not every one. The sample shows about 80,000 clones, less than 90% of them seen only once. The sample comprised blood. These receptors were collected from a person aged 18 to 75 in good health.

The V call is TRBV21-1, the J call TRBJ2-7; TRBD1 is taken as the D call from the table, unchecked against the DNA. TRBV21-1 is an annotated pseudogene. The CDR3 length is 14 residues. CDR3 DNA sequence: TGTGCCAGCGTCCCAACTCCGACAGGGGACGAGCAGTACTTC. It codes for CASVPTPTGDEQYF.

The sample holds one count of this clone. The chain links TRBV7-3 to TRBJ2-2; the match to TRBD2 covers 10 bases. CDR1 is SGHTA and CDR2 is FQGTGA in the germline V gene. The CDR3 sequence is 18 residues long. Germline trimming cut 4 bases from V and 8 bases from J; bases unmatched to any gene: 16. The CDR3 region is CASSSSAGGPGGAGELFF. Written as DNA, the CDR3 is TGTGCCAGCAGCTCCTCAGCGGGAGGGCCGGGTGGGGCTGGGGAGCTGTTTTTT. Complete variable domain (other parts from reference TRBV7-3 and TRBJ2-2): GAGVSQTPSNKVTEKGKYVELRCDPISGHTALYWYRQSLGQGPEFLIYFQGTGAADDSGLPNDRFFAVRPEGSVSTLKIQRTERGDSAVYLCASSSSAGGPGGAGELFFGEGSRLTVL.

The CDR3 is CASSTSQNEKLFF. In nucleotides, the CDR3 is TGTGCCAGTAGTACGAGTCAGAATGAAAAACTGTTTTTT. The rearrangement joins TRBV19 to TRBJ1-4, with unresolved D. Trimming shortened V by 4 bases and J by 5 bases, and 8 bases separated the two germline ends. Germline assignment: CDR1 LNHDA and CDR2 SQIVND (reference sequence). The CDR3 totals 13 residues.

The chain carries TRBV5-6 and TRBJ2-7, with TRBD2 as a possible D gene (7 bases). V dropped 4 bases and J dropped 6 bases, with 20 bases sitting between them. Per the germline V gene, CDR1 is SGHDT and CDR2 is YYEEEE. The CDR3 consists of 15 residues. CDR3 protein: CASSPVGGAGREQYF. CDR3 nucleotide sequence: TGTGCCAGCAGCCCCGTGGGGGGGGCGGGACGCGAGCAGTACTTC.

The CDR3 DNA sequence: TGTGCCAGCAGTGAATTCAGGACAGCCTACGAGCAGTACTTC. Encoded protein: CASSEFRTAYEQYF. The chain joins TRBV6-1 to TRBJ2-7; D may be TRBD1 (6 bases). Germline V CDR1 and CDR2: MNHNS, SASEGT. The V and J ends lost 2 bases and 2 bases respectively, with 10 bases between them. The CDR3 loop spans 14 amino acids.

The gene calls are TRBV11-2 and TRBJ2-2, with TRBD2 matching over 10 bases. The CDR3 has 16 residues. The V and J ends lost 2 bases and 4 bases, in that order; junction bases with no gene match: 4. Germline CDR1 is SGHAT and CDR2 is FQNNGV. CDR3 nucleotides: TGTGCCAGCAGCTTAATAGCGGGAGGTGGCACCGGGGAGCTGTTTTTT. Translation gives CASSLIAGGGTGELFF.

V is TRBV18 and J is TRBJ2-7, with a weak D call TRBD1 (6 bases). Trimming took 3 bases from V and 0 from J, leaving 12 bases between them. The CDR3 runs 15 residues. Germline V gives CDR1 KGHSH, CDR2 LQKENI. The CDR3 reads CASSPNREYSYEQYF. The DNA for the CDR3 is TGTGCCAGCTCACCGAACAGGGAGTACTCCTACGAGCAGTACTTC.

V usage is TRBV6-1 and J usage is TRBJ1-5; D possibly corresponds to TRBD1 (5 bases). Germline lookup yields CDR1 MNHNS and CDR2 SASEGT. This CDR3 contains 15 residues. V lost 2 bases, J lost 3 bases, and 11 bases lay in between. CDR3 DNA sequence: TGTGCCAGCAGTGAAATCGGGACCCACAATCAGCCCCAGCATTTT. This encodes CASSEIGTHNQPQHF.

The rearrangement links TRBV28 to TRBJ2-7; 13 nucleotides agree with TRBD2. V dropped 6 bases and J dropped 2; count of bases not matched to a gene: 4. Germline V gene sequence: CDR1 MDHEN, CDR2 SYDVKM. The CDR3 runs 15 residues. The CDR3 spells CASSLGLAGAYEQYF. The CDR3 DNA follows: TGTGCCAGCAGCCTCGGACTAGCGGGAGCCTACGAGCAGTACTTC.

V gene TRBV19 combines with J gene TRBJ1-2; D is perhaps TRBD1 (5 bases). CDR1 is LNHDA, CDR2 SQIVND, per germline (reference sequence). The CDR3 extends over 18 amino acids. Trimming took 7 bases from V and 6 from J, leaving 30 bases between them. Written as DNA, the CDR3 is TGTGCCAGTAAGGGGAGGGGAAGGGCCGCTGCGGCCGTCGATGGCTACACCTTC. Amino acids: CASKGRGRAAAAVDGYTF.

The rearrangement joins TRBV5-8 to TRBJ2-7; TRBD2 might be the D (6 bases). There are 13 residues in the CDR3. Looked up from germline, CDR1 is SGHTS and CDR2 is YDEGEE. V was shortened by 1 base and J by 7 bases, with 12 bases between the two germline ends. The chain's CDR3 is CASSLTWGREQYF. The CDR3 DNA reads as TGTGCCAGCAGCTTGACATGGGGGAGGGAGCAGTACTTC.

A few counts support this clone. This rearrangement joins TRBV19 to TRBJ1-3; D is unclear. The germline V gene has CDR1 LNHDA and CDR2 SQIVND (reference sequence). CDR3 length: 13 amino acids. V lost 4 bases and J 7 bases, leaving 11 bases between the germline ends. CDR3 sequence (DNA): TGTGCCAGTAGTAGGGATTCCTGGAACACCATATATTTT. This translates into CASSRDSWNTIYF.

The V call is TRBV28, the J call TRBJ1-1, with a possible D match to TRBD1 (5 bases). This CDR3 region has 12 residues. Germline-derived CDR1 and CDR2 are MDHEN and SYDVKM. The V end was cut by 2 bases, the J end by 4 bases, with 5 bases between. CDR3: CASSLRGTEAFF. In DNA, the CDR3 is TGTGCCAGCAGTTTAAGGGGCACTGAAGCTTTCTTT.

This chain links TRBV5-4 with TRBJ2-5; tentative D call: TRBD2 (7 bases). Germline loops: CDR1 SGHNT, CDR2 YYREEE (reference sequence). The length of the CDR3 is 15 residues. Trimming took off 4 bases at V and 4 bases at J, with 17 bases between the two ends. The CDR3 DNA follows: TGTGCCAGCAGCCTAGGGGGAGGGGTAGGAGAGACCCAGTACTTC. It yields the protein CASSLGGGVGETQYF.

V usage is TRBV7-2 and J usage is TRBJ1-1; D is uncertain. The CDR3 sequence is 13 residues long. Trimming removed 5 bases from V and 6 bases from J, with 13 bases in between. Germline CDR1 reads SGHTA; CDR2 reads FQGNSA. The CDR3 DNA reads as TGTGCCAGCAGCCCCGACCCGGTCGCTGAAGCTTTCTTT. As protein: CASSPDPVAEAFF.

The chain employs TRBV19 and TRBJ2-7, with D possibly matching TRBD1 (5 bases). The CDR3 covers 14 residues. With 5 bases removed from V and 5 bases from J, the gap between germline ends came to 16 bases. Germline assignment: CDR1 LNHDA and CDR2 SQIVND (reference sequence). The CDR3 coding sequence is TGTGCCAGTAGTCGCGGAGACAGCAGACACGAGCAGTACTTC. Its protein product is CASSRGDSRHEQYF.

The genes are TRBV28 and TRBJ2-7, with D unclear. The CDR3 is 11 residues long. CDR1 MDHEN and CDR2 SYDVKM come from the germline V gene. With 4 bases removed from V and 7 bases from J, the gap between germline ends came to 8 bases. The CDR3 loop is CASSSHSEQYF. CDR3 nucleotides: TGTGCCAGCAGTTCTCACTCGGAGCAGTACTTC.

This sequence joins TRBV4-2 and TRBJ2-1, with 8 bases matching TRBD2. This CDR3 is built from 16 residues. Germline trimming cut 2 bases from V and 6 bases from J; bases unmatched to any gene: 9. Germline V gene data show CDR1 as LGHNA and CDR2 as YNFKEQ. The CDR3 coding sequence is TGTGCCAGCAGCCAACTTAAAGCGGGAGATGGCAATGAGCAGTTCTTC. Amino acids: CASSQLKAGDGNEQFF.

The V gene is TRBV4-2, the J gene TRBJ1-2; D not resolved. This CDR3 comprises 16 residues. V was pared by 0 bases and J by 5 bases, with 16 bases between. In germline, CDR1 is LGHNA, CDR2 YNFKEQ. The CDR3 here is CASSQDSAAARYGYTF. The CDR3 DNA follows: TGTGCCAGCAGCCAAGATTCGGCAGCGGCTCGGTATGGCTACACCTTC.

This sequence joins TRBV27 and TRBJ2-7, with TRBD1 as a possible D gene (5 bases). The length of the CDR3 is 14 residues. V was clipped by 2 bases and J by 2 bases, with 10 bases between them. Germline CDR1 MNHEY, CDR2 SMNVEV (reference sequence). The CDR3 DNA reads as TGTGCCAGCAGTTTAGGAGACAGACCCTACGAGCAGTACTTC. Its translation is CASSLGDRPYEQYF.

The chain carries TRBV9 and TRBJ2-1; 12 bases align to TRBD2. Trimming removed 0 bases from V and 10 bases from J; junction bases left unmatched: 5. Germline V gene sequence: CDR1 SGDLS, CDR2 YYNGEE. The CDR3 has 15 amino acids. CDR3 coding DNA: TGTGCCAGCAGCGTAGGACTAGCGGGAGAGGGGGAGCAGTTCTTC. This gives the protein CASSVGLAGEGEQFF.

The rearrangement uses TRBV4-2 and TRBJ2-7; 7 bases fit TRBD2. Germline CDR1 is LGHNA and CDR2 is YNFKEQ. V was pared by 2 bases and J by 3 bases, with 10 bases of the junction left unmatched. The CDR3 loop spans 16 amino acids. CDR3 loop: CASSQSLGAGSYEQYF. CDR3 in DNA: TGTGCCAGCAGCCAATCTCTCGGAGCGGGAAGCTACGAGCAGTACTTC.

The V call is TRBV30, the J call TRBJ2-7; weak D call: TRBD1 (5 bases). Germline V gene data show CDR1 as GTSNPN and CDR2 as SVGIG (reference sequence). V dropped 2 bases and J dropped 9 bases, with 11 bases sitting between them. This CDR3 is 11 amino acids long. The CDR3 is CAWSRQRMQYF. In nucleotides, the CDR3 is TGTGCCTGGAGTAGACAGAGGATGCAGTACTTC.